The 26 T cell receptor beta chains below come from one sample, sequenced in a study of control samples from healthy donors and cancer patients (TCRdb year 2020). Libraries came from the immunoSEQ multiplex PCR assay. The immuneACCESS repertoire file appears here via TCRdb, limited to in-frame rearrangements. These files lack a portion of the clones; in checked studies, under half of the deficit traces to unresolved V genes, and the cause of the others is not known. The sample profile shows about 150,000 clones; over 90% of them were found once. The ten largest clones represent around 2.2% of the sample. Sequenced sample: blood. These receptors were collected from a man aged 50 to 60 in good health.

The chain uses TRBV19 and TRBJ1-5; D call uncertain. Germline V gives CDR1 LNHDA, CDR2 SQIVND (reference sequence). This CDR3 is 13 amino acids long. V was cut by 3 bases and J by 4 bases, with 7 bases left in between. CDR3: CASSIQRNQPQHF. DNA for the CDR3: TGTGCCAGTAGTATTCAGAGAAATCAGCCCCAGCATTTT. The whole variable domain, remainder taken from reference TRBV19 and TRBJ1-5, is DGGITQSPKYLFRKEGQNVTLSCEQNLNHDAMYWYRQDPGQGLRLIYYSQIVNDFQKGDIAEGYSVSREKKESFPLTVTSAQKNPTAFYLCASSIQRNQPQHFGDGTRLSIL.

The V and J genes are TRBV6-2 or TRBV6-3 and TRBJ2-5; 13 positions agree with TRBD2. V lost 6 bases to trimming and J lost 2 bases; unmatched junction nucleotides: 3. This CDR3 contains 15 residues. Germline CDR1 reads MNHEY; CDR2 reads SVGEGT. This chain's CDR3 is CASSPTSGRQETQYF. CDR3 sequence (DNA): TGTGCCAGCAGCCCGACTAGCGGGAGGCAAGAGACCCAGTACTTC.

Here the CDR3 DNA reads TGTGCCAGCAGTTTAAAGAGGAGCTATGGCTACACCTTC. It codes for CASSLKRSYGYTF. The V and J genes are TRBV28 and TRBJ1-2; D call uncertain. Trimming removed 2 bases from V and 4 bases from J, with 8 bases in between. Germline assignment: CDR1 MDHEN and CDR2 SYDVKM. The CDR3 is 13 amino acids.

The J gene is TRBJ2-5, the V gene TRBV5-1; 9 bases fit TRBD2. This CDR3 spans 19 amino acids. Trimming took 0 bases from V and 4 from J; bases not matched to a gene: 16. Germline V gene data show CDR1 as SGHRS and CDR2 as YFSETQ. The CDR3 sequence is CASSLGGHLAGELSETQYF. The CDR3 bases are TGCGCCAGCAGCTTGGGGGGACATTTAGCGGGAGAATTGTCAGAGACCCAGTACTTC.

V is TRBV6-4 and J is TRBJ2-1; TRBD2 matches at 8 bases. V dropped 4 bases and J dropped 15; count of bases not matched to a gene: 5. Germline CDR1 reads MRHNA; CDR2 reads SNTAGT. The CDR3 contains 11 residues. In DNA form, the CDR3 reads TGTGCCAGCAGTGCCAGGACTAGCCGGTTCTTC. As protein: CASSARTSRFF.

V and J are TRBV6-5 and TRBJ1-4; D remains ambiguous. Looked up from germline, CDR1 is MNHEY and CDR2 is SVGAGI. The CDR3 contains 14 residues. V shed 8 bases and J shed 3 bases, with 13 bases lying between them. The chain's CDR3 is CASQQRGSNEKLFF. DNA of the CDR3: TGTGCCAGCCAGCAACGGGGATCTAATGAAAAACTGTTTTTT.

The chain links TRBV7-8 to TRBJ1-5, with a possible D match to TRBD1 (5 bases). Looked up from germline, CDR1 is SGHVS and CDR2 is FQNEAQ. This CDR3 has 18 residues. V was pared by 5 bases and J by 0 bases, with 20 bases between. The CDR3 region has the DNA TGTGCCAGCAGCGAATGGAGGGGAGGAGGGGATAGCAATCAGCCCCAGCATTTT. This codes for CASSEWRGGGDSNQPQHF.

This rearrangement joins TRBV5-1 to TRBJ2-1; D unclear. The CDR3 sequence is 14 residues long. From germline, CDR1 is SGHRS and CDR2 YFSETQ. V was pared by 6 bases and J by 3 bases, with 13 bases between. Written as DNA, the CDR3 is TGCGCCAGCAACATAATGGCCCTCTACAATGAGCAGTTCTTC. Translation: CASNIMALYNEQFF.

The chain joins TRBV6-4 to TRBJ1-2, with 8 positions matching TRBD1. This CDR3 has 14 residues. Germline V lookup: CDR1 MRHNA, CDR2 SNTAGT. Losses at the gene ends were 5 bases for V and 5 bases for J; bases not matched to a gene: 7. In DNA, the CDR3 is TGTGCCAGCAGTCCTGGACAGGGACTATATGGCTACACCTTC. Its translation is CASSPGQGLYGYTF.

This chain connects TRBV5-1 to TRBJ1-5; TRBD1 matches 8 bases. V was clipped by 3 bases and J by 7 bases; unmatched bases: 6. Per germline, CDR1 SGHRS and CDR2 YFSETQ. CDR3 size: 14 residues. DNA of the CDR3: TGCGCCAGCAGCTCTACAGGGGGACGACAGCCCCAGCATTTT. It is translated as CASSSTGGRQPQHF.

This clone was counted a single time. The chain carries TRBV13 and TRBJ1-3; D call uncertain. Trimming removed 8 bases from V and 9 bases from J, with 20 bases in between. Germline V gene sequence: CDR1 PRHDT, CDR2 FYEKMQ (reference sequence). The CDR3 length is 14 residues. CDR3 residues: CASRYSGPRGTIYF. The CDR3 coding sequence is TGTGCCAGCCGATACTCCGGGCCCCGGGGCACCATATATTTT.

The chain couples TRBV6-1 to TRBJ2-3, with D perhaps TRBD1 (5 bases). Germline-derived CDR1 and CDR2 are MNHNS and SASEGT. This CDR3 region has 15 residues. With 1 base removed from V and 1 base from J, the gap between germline ends came to 9 bases. The CDR3 spells CASSEDRHRTDTQYF. The CDR3 region has the DNA TGTGCCAGCAGTGAAGACAGGCATCGCACAGATACGCAGTATTTT.

The rearrangement joins TRBV27 to TRBJ2-2; no clear D. The V and J ends lost 2 bases and 6 bases respectively, with 10 bases between them. The CDR3 covers 14 residues. Germline CDR1 and CDR2: MNHEY and SMNVEV (reference sequence). The CDR3 bases are TGTGCCAGCAGTTTAAACCGGGTACCCGGGGAGCTGTTTTTT. It specifies CASSLNRVPGELFF.

The J gene is TRBJ1-6, the V gene TRBV6-5; 7 bases agree with TRBD1. Germline V lookup: CDR1 MNHEY, CDR2 SVGAGI. The junction had 9 bases not matched to a gene; V was cut back by 5 bases and J by 11 bases. CDR3 length: 14 residues. The CDR3 DNA reads TGTGCCAGCAGTACCTGGACAGGCCAAGCACCCCTCCACTTT. Amino acids: CASSTWTGQAPLHF.

The chain combines TRBV6-4 with TRBJ1-1; tentatively, D is TRBD1 (6 bases). V shed 2 bases and J shed 12 bases, with 16 bases lying between them. CDR1 and CDR2 from the germline V gene are MRHNA and SNTAGT. CDR3 size: 13 residues. The CDR3 nucleotides read TGTGCCAGCAGTGACGACAGGCCCAGAGGAACTTTCTTT. Protein sequence: CASSDDRPRGTFF.

The genes are TRBV11-2 and TRBJ2-7, with 14 nucleotides matching TRBD2. CDR3 length: 18 residues. Germline trimming cut 4 bases from V and 2 bases from J; bases unmatched to any gene: 10. Germline loops: CDR1 SGHAT, CDR2 FQNNGV. CDR3 nucleotide sequence: TGTGCCAGCAGCTGGGGACTAGCGGGAGTCCCGGGGACCTACGAGCAGTACTTC. Translating gives CASSWGLAGVPGTYEQYF.

This chain joins TRBV3-1 (or the pseudogene TRBV3-2) and TRBJ2-1; D gene unclear. The germline V gene encodes CDR1 LGHDT and CDR2 YNNKEL (reference sequence). Trimming stripped 6 bases from V and 10 bases from J, with 13 bases between. CDR3 length: 12 amino acids. This CDR3 reads CASSFYVREQFF. In DNA form, the CDR3 reads TGTGCCAGCAGTTTCTACGTCCGGGAGCAGTTCTTC.

V and J are TRBV19 and TRBJ2-7; 10 bases line up with TRBD2. After removal of 5 bases from V and 2 bases from J, the junction contained 6 bases not matched to a gene. CDR3 length: 15 residues. CDR1 is LNHDA, CDR2 SQIVND, per germline (reference sequence). CDR3: CASSGRTSGTYEQYF. Here the CDR3 DNA reads TGTGCCAGTAGTGGCCGGACTAGCGGCACCTACGAGCAGTACTTC.

The gene calls are TRBV30 and TRBJ2-1, with D hard to call. The CDR3 is 11 residues long. Trimming pared 2 bases from V and 8 bases from J, leaving 7 bases between. Germline CDR1 reads GTSNPN; CDR2 reads SVGIG (reference sequence). The CDR3 loop is CAWSSAHEQFF. CDR3 nucleotides: TGTGCCTGGAGTTCAGCCCATGAGCAGTTCTTC.

The J gene is TRBJ1-1, the V gene TRBV2; D unclear. V was cut by 3 bases and J by 2 bases, with 7 bases left in between. Looked up from germline, CDR1 is SNHLY and CDR2 is FYNNEI. The length of the CDR3 is 13 residues. The DNA of the CDR3 is TGTGCCAGCAGTGAGGACCGAAACACTGAAGCTTTCTTT. Protein: CASSEDRNTEAFF.

This rearrangement joins TRBV11-2 to TRBJ2-7; 13 nucleotides line up with TRBD2. Looked up from germline, CDR1 is SGHAT and CDR2 is FQNNGV. The CDR3 totals 16 residues. J gave up 4 bases and V 5 bases, and 8 bases lay outside the gene matches. The CDR3 protein is CASSPSATSGGYEQYF. CDR3 DNA sequence: TGTGCCAGCAGCCCCTCCGCGACTAGCGGGGGGTACGAGCAGTACTTC.

V gene TRBV7-8 combines with J gene TRBJ1-2, with 7 bases aligning to TRBD1. This CDR3 comprises 15 residues. Looked up from germline, CDR1 is SGHVS and CDR2 is FQNEAQ. V shed 2 bases, J shed 8 bases, and the junction held 11 bases outside the gene matches. DNA for the CDR3: TGTGCCAGCAGCTTACTAGACAGGGCCCTGGACGGCTACACCTTC. This codes for CASSLLDRALDGYTF.

This CDR3 reads CASGPREGLAKNIQYF. CDR3 bases: TGCGCAAGCGGACCGAGGGAGGGCCTGGCCAAAAACATTCAGTACTTC. The chain employs TRBV5-1 and TRBJ2-4; 7 nucleotides match TRBD2. The CDR3 has 16 amino acids. Per germline, CDR1 SGHRS and CDR2 YFSETQ.

The chain uses TRBV5-6 and TRBJ2-1; 7 nucleotides align to TRBD2. This CDR3 comprises 16 residues. The V and J ends lost 2 bases and 0 bases, in that order; junction bases with no gene match: 5. The germline V gene encodes CDR1 SGHDT and CDR2 YYEEEE. In DNA form, the CDR3 reads TGTGCCAGCAGCTTATTTAGCGGGCACTCCTACAATGAGCAGTTCTTC. This translates into CASSLFSGHSYNEQFF.

The chain links TRBV29-1 to TRBJ1-2; 7 bases agree with TRBD1. J lost 3 bases, V lost 0 bases, and 10 bases had no gene match. CDR3 length equals 16 residues. Germline-derived CDR1 and CDR2 are SQVTM and ANQGSEA. CDR3 protein: CSVEDLKGGLDYGYTF. The CDR3 DNA follows: TGCAGCGTTGAAGATTTAAAAGGGGGCTTAGACTATGGCTACACCTTC. The whole variable domain, remainder taken from reference TRBV29-1 and TRBJ1-2, is SAVISQKPSRDICQRGTSLTIQCQVDSQVTMMFWYRQQPGQSLTLIATANQGSEATYESGFVIDKFPISRPNLTFSTLTVSNMSPEDSSIYLCSVEDLKGGLDYGYTFGSGTRLTVV.

V usage is TRBV6-5 and J usage is TRBJ2-1; tentative D call: TRBD1 (6 bases). Trimming took off 7 bases at V and 8 bases at J, with 15 bases between the two ends. Germline V gene lookup returns CDR1 MNHEY and CDR2 SVGAGI. The CDR3 loop spans 13 amino acids. CDR3 bases: TGTGCCAGCACCCAGGGGTTAAGGGATGAGCAGTTCTTC. Protein sequence: CASTQGLRDEQFF.